These 32 T cell receptor beta chains share one sample of origin, sequenced in a study of cytomegalovirus exposure and HLA in healthy donors. Primers for the PCR totalled 60 Vbeta and 13 Jbeta. Assay: immunoSEQ multiplex PCR; the TCRdb copy retains only in-frame clones and omits some. The sample contains around 200,000 clones, 70% of which appear only once. Sequenced sample: PBMCs. These receptors all come from a man in his forties in good health and CMV-seropositive.

V gene TRBV5-1 combines with J gene TRBJ1-1; TRBD1 is a possible D gene (5 bases). The germline V and J ends were trimmed by 3 bases and 4 bases, with 13 bases remaining between them. Germline V CDR1 and CDR2: SGHRS, YFSETQ. The CDR3 has 14 residues. The CDR3 sequence is CASSSSGQGTEAFF. CDR3 nucleotide sequence: TGCGCCAGCAGCTCGAGTGGGCAGGGCACTGAAGCTTTCTTT.

The genes are TRBV27 and TRBJ1-2; 7 nucleotides align to TRBD1. The CDR3 contains 14 residues. V lost 8 bases, J lost 7 bases, and 13 bases stayed unmatched. Germline CDR1 reads MNHEY; CDR2 reads SMNVEV (reference sequence). CDR3 DNA sequence: TGTGCCAGCGGATTATTGGAGGGGGCGCCTGGCTACACCTTC. It translates to CASGLLEGAPGYTF.

The CDR3 protein is CASSVDRGNTEAFF. The CDR3 DNA follows: TGCGCCAGCAGTGTTGACAGGGGTAACACTGAAGCTTTCTTT. J is TRBJ1-1 and V is TRBV5-1, with 8 nucleotides matching TRBD1. The V segment lost 5 bases and the J segment 2 bases; nucleotides outside the gene matches: 5. The CDR3 extends over 14 amino acids. Germline V gene lookup returns CDR1 SGHRS and CDR2 YFSETQ.

The chain combines TRBV2 with TRBJ2-3; TRBD2 might be the D (7 bases). The CDR3 loop spans 16 amino acids. V was clipped by 5 bases and J by 2 bases, with 17 bases between them. In germline, CDR1 is SNHLY, CDR2 FYNNEI. CDR3 in DNA: TGTGCCAGCAGTTCTACCGGGGGGCTTCTCACAGATACGCAGTATTTT. Its translation is CASSSTGGLLTDTQYF.

This clone was seen a handful of times. This sequence joins TRBV19 and TRBJ1-2; D not resolved. The germline V gene encodes CDR1 LNHDA and CDR2 SQIVND (reference sequence). The germline V and J ends were trimmed by 0 bases and 0 bases, with 8 bases remaining between them. The CDR3 is 15 amino acids. CDR3 loop: CASSIDNRPNYGYTF. In nucleotides, the CDR3 is TGTGCCAGTAGTATAGACAACAGACCTAACTATGGCTACACCTTC. The whole variable domain, filled in from reference TRBV19 and TRBJ1-2, reads DGGITQSPKYLFRKEGQNVTLSCEQNLNHDAMYWYRQDPGQGLRLIYYSQIVNDFQKGDIAEGYSVSREKKESFPLTVTSAQKNPTAFYLCASSIDNRPNYGYTFGSGTRLTVV.

The V and J genes are TRBV2 and TRBJ1-3, with D possibly being TRBD1 (5 bases). V lost 8 bases to trimming and J lost 4 bases, with 18 bases between them. CDR3 length: 15 residues. Germline V gene lookup returns CDR1 SNHLY and CDR2 FYNNEI. The CDR3 protein is CASDRGGTGGNTIYF. The CDR3 DNA reads TGTGCCAGCGATCGTGGCGGGACGGGCGGAAACACCATATATTTT.

The table lists this clone with a count of one. The chain has TRBV4-1 and TRBJ2-5; D is uncertain. Germline CDR1 MGHRA, CDR2 YSYEKL. The CDR3 sequence is 18 residues long. V was shortened by 3 bases and J by 1 base, with 21 bases between the two germline ends. CDR3 DNA sequence: TGCGCCAGCAGCCATGCTAAGGCGGCAGCCTATCTCCAAGAGACCCAGTACTTC. This translates into CASSHAKAAAYLQETQYF.

The chain is built from TRBV7-8 and TRBJ2-7; D call uncertain. This CDR3 has 12 residues. V was trimmed by 1 base and J by 2 bases, leaving 3 bases between them. Germline CDR1 is SGHVS and CDR2 is FQNEAQ. CDR3 residues: CASSLVAYEQYF. CDR3 coding DNA: TGTGCCAGCAGCTTAGTAGCCTACGAGCAGTACTTC.

CDR3 nucleotides: TGTGCCAGCAGCTTACGGGGGTCCCTGCCCTACGAGCAGTACTTC. It encodes CASSLRGSLPYEQYF. The chain is built from TRBV11-2 and TRBJ2-7, with a tentative D call TRBD2 (6 bases). This CDR3 comprises 15 residues. The V gene's germline CDR1 is SGHAT and CDR2 FQNNGV. Trimming removed 2 bases at V and 2 bases at J, with 13 bases between.

V usage is TRBV6-5 and J usage is TRBJ2-1, with 14 bases identical to TRBD2. The trim removed 6 bases at V and 5 bases at J, leaving 3 bases unmatched. This CDR3 is built from 15 residues. Germline V gene lookup returns CDR1 MNHEY and CDR2 SVGAGI. The CDR3 DNA sequence: TGTGCCAGCAGCCGGGGACTAGCGGGGGACAATGAGCAGTTCTTC. It codes for CASSRGLAGDNEQFF.

This clone was counted only a few times. The V call is TRBV4-2, the J call TRBJ1-2; 8 bases line up with TRBD1. Germline CDR1 is LGHNA and CDR2 is YNFKEQ. Losses at the gene ends were 0 bases for V and 5 bases for J; bases not matched to a gene: 17. The CDR3 is 19 residues long. In DNA, the CDR3 is TGTGCCAGCAGCCAAGATTACAGGACAGGGCCCCCGAGTTGGTATGGCTACACCTTC. Translated: CASSQDYRTGPPSWYGYTF.

This rearrangement joins TRBV28 to TRBJ1-1; a weak D match, TRBD1 (6 bases). V lost 7 bases to trimming and J lost 9 bases, with 18 bases between them. CDR1 is MDHEN, CDR2 SYDVKM, per germline. CDR3 size: 13 residues. The CDR3 DNA reads as TGTGCCAGCACCCTCGGGGGGGCGTTTAAAGCTTTCTTT. Translation gives CASTLGGAFKAFF.

This clone was seen just once. The chain links TRBV18 to TRBJ2-3, with D maybe TRBD2 (5 bases). Germline V CDR1 and CDR2: KGHSH, LQKENI. This CDR3 has 16 amino acids. V gave up 1 base and J gave up 1 base, with 12 bases separating them. For the CDR3, the DNA is TGTGCCAGCTCACCACTCGAGGGTTGGGGCACAGATACGCAGTATTTT. Translated, it gives CASSPLEGWGTDTQYF.

J is TRBJ2-7 and V is TRBV5-4, with TRBD1 matching over 7 bases. J was trimmed by 0 bases and V by 4 bases; bases with no gene match: 4. In germline, CDR1 is SGHNT, CDR2 YYREEE (reference sequence). This CDR3 contains 14 residues. CDR3 in amino acids: CASSQQGSSYEQYF. The CDR3 nucleotides read TGTGCCAGCAGCCAACAGGGGAGCTCCTACGAGCAGTACTTC.

As for this clone: At one end, the junction sequence differs from germline, possibly due to a read error. This chain joins TRBV18 and TRBJ1-2; 9 nucleotides agree with TRBD1. The CDR3 is 14 residues long. Germline V gene data show CDR1 as KGHSH and CDR2 as LQKENI. The CDR3 nucleotides are TGTGCCAGCTCGCCACGGGACAGGGAACATGGCTACACCTTC. It specifies CASSPRDREHGYTF. Supplemented by reference TRBV18 and TRBJ1-2, the full variable domain reads NAGVMQNPRHLVRRRGQEARLRCSPMKGHSHVYWYRQLPEEGLKFMVYLQKENIIDESGMPKERFSAEFPKEGPSILRIQQVVRGDSAAYFCASSPRDREHGYTFGSGTRLTVV.

The genes are TRBV5-1 and TRBJ2-3, with D perhaps TRBD2 (5 bases). The CDR3 extends over 14 amino acids. The V gene lost 2 bases and the J gene lost 4 bases, with 11 bases spanning the gap. The germline V gene encodes CDR1 SGHRS and CDR2 YFSETQ. Written as DNA, the CDR3 is TGCGCCAGCAGCTTCCGAGGGCTGGCAGATACGCAGTATTTT. Translating gives CASSFRGLADTQYF.

This sequence joins TRBV19 and TRBJ1-4; D may be TRBD1 (6 bases). In germline, CDR1 is LNHDA, CDR2 SQIVND (reference sequence). This CDR3 is 16 amino acids long. Deletions cut 8 bases from V and 0 bases from J, with 16 bases between. The CDR3 nucleotides read TGTGCCAGTCGCCAGGGGACGAAAGCAACTAATGAAAAACTGTTTTTT. Translation gives CASRQGTKATNEKLFF.

V usage is TRBV7-2 and J usage is TRBJ1-6; 7 nucleotides match TRBD1. The CDR3 consists of 14 residues. CDR1 is SGHTA and CDR2 is FQGNSA in the germline V gene. V was clipped by 6 bases and J by 7 bases; unmatched bases: 6. CDR3 loop: CASRPGGSNSPLHF. DNA of the CDR3: TGTGCCAGCAGGCCAGGGGGATCAAATTCACCCCTCCACTTT. The variable domain in full, completed from reference TRBV7-2 and TRBJ1-6, reads GAGVSQSPSNKVTEKGKDVELRCDPISGHTALYWYRQSLGQGLEFLIYFQGNSAPDKSGLPSDRFSAERTGGSVSTLTIQRTQQEDSAVYLCASRPGGSNSPLHFGNGTRLTVT.

This chain connects TRBV19 to TRBJ1-5, with D tentatively TRBD1 (5 bases). V dropped 7 bases and J dropped 3 bases, with 10 bases sitting between them. Germline values: CDR1 LNHDA, CDR2 SQIVND (reference sequence). The CDR3 runs to 13 residues. The CDR3, as DNA: TGTGCCAGTAAGCGGGGGTTCAATCAGCCCCAGCATTTT. Translating it yields CASKRGFNQPQHF.

V usage is TRBV27 and J usage is TRBJ2-7, with D hard to call. Germline V gene sequence: CDR1 MNHEY, CDR2 SMNVEV (reference sequence). The V and J ends lost 1 base and 2 bases respectively, with 15 bases between them. This CDR3 is 16 amino acids long. The CDR3 sequence: CASSLLSPPVTYEQYF. In DNA, the CDR3 is TGTGCCAGCAGTTTATTGAGCCCTCCGGTTACCTACGAGCAGTACTTC.

This rearrangement joins TRBV7-8 to TRBJ1-5; tentatively, D is TRBD1 (6 bases). Germline V lookup: CDR1 SGHVS, CDR2 FQNEAQ. Deletions cut 5 bases from V and 1 base from J, with 15 bases between. The CDR3 length is 16 residues. The CDR3 region is CASSPLGGGSNQPQHF. CDR3 in DNA: TGTGCCAGCAGCCCTTTGGGGGGGGGCAGCAATCAGCCCCAGCATTTT.

This clone was picked up a small number of times. V gene TRBV10-3 combines with J gene TRBJ1-4; D remains unclear. The germline gives CDR1 ENHRY, CDR2 SYGVKD. The CDR3 covers 17 residues. Trimming took 6 bases from V and 4 from J, leaving 21 bases between them. This chain's CDR3 is CAISPDLLLRGNEKLFF. The CDR3 nucleotides are TGTGCCATCAGCCCTGACCTACTACTTCGTGGTAATGAAAAACTGTTTTTT.

This clone was seen a few times. The V gene is TRBV5-6, the J gene TRBJ2-7; tentative D call: TRBD2 (6 bases). There are 14 residues in the CDR3. CDR1 is SGHDT, CDR2 YYEEEE, per germline. V lost 4 bases, J lost 1 base, and 12 bases lay in between. The DNA for the CDR3 is TGTGCCAGCAGCCCGGACGGGAGATCCTACGAGCAGTACTTC. This gives the protein CASSPDGRSYEQYF.

This clone was detected a few times. CDR3: CASSPRGGYGETQYF. As DNA, the CDR3 is TGTGCCAGTAGTCCCCGGGGAGGGTACGGCGAGACCCAGTACTTC. The chain recombines TRBV19 with TRBJ2-5; 7 nucleotides match TRBD2. Trimming removed 5 bases from V and 5 bases from J; junction bases left unmatched: 11. Per the germline V gene, CDR1 is LNHDA and CDR2 is SQIVND (reference sequence). The CDR3 extends over 15 amino acids.

V and J are TRBV28 and TRBJ1-2; 7 nucleotides agree with TRBD1. The CDR3 contains 14 residues. In germline, CDR1 is MDHEN, CDR2 SYDVKM. The V and J ends lost 6 bases and 5 bases, in that order; junction bases with no gene match: 9. Here the CDR3 reads CASSVPGQIYGYTF. In DNA form, the CDR3 reads TGTGCCAGCAGCGTTCCGGGACAGATTTATGGCTACACCTTC.

V usage is TRBV5-1 and J usage is TRBJ2-3, with 9 positions matching TRBD2. V was pared by 2 bases and J by 4 bases, with 8 bases of the junction left unmatched. From germline, CDR1 is SGHRS and CDR2 YFSETQ. The CDR3 consists of 16 residues. The chain's CDR3 is CASSLSSGATSDTQYF. CDR3 nucleotides: TGCGCCAGCAGCTTATCTAGCGGGGCGACGTCAGATACGCAGTATTTT.

V and J are TRBV4-3 and TRBJ2-5; 10 bases align to TRBD1. Matching the DNA end better, TRBJ2-7 makes the J call doubtful. Germline V CDR1 and CDR2: LGHNA, YSLEER. The CDR3 is made up of 15 amino acids. CDR3 region: CASSQDGTGVYEQYF. The CDR3 nucleotides read TGCGCCAGCAGCCAAGACGGGACAGGGGTCTACGAGCAGTACTTC.

The gene calls are TRBV7-2 and TRBJ1-1; no reliable D call. The V end was cut by 3 bases, the J end by 0 bases, with 8 bases between. The CDR3 has 14 amino acids. Germline CDR1 SGHTA, CDR2 FQGNSA. CDR3 nucleotides: TGTGCCAGCAGCTTCCGACACCTGAACACTGAAGCTTTCTTT. It specifies CASSFRHLNTEAFF.

The chain links TRBV19 to TRBJ2-2, with TRBD1 as a possible D gene (6 bases). The V gene lost 1 base and the J gene lost 1 base, with 16 bases spanning the gap. Per the germline V gene, CDR1 is LNHDA and CDR2 is SQIVND (reference sequence). The CDR3 length is 18 residues. The CDR3 DNA reads TGTGCCAGTAGTATAGTCAGTGGGACATGGAGGAACACCGGGGAGCTGTTTTTT. Translating gives CASSIVSGTWRNTGELFF.

The chain couples TRBV9 to TRBJ1-6; D not resolved. This CDR3 has 15 residues. Trimming took 4 bases from V and 5 from J, leaving 13 bases between them. CDR1 is SGDLS and CDR2 is YYNGEE in the germline V gene. The CDR3 DNA reads TGTGCCAGCAGCCCCTCTGGACTGGATAATTCACCCCTCCACTTT. This translates into CASSPSGLDNSPLHF.

This chain joins TRBV9 and TRBJ2-3, with TRBD2 matching 11 bases. The CDR3 is 17 residues long. Germline CDR1 and CDR2: SGDLS and YYNGEE. The junction had 12 bases not matched to a gene; V was cut back by 4 bases and J by 5 bases. The CDR3 nucleotides read TGTGCCAGCAGCCCTAATAGCGGGGGGGCTCGGAGAGATACGCAGTATTTT. Translating gives CASSPNSGGARRDTQYF.

The J gene is TRBJ1-5, the V gene TRBV4-2; the D is unclear. Germline V gives CDR1 LGHNA, CDR2 YNFKEQ. The CDR3 loop spans 14 amino acids. V lost 0 bases and J 2 bases, leaving 5 bases between the germline ends. The CDR3 nucleotides are TGTGCCAGCAGCCAAGAGAGGGGCAATCAGCCCCAGCATTTT. This codes for CASSQERGNQPQHF.